This T cell receptor (beta chain) emerged from a study of OX40 agonist ivuxolimab in advanced cancers. Study-wide background: The patients received ivuxolimab by intravenous route every 2 weeks at 0.01 to 10 mg/kg. People who had prior anti-PD-1, anti-PD-L1 or anti-CTLA-4 therapy could take part, and roughly 44% had some. Three patients had partial responses: one hepatocellular carcinoma, two cutaneous melanoma.

This clone was seen just once. Its antigen is unidentified. Some clones are missing from TCRdb's copy, which holds only in-frame ones; the method was immunoSEQ multiplex PCR. The sample lists around 68,000 clones, around 87% occurring once. The study, taken as a whole, reports: Some patients who did not respond also had low normalized T-cell clonal expansion.

Per the germline V gene, CDR1 is LGHNA and CDR2 is YNFKEQ. This CDR3 has 14 amino acids. With V trimmed by 5 bases and J by 5 bases, 6 bases remained unmatched. The material sequenced was CD4+ or CD8+ T cells sorted from blood, taken in a trial of the OX40 agonist ivuxolimab. The rearrangement uses TRBV4-2 and TRBJ1-1, with 9 bases that match TRBD1. The TCR was taken from an adult with an advanced solid tumor such as melanoma, head and neck, liver or kidney cancer. The CDR3 nucleotides read TGTGCCAGCAGCGCAGGAGACAGGGGGACTGAAGCTTTCTTT. Translation: CASSAGDRGTEAFF.